The present T cell receptor (beta chain) was sequenced within a study of blood T cell repertoires in COVID-19. The overall study: PBMCs, B-cell-depleted T cells, or T cells were the source of the cDNA or gDNA that made up the material.

This CDR3 spans 13 amino acids. The V gene's germline CDR1 is MNHEY and CDR2 SMNVEV (reference sequence). The germline V and J ends were trimmed by 3 bases and 3 bases, with 7 bases remaining between them. Original analysis: Nucleated cell counts were estimated from reference gene primer amplification. Method: immunoSEQ multiplex PCR; TCRdb's copy keeps in-frame clones and lacks some. V and J calls and clone size follow that table, whereas D and trimming were derived from the DNA. Here the sample spans 95,000 to 150,000 clones, 80% being singletons. The receptor was isolated from a man in his fifties or sixties with active or convalescent COVID-19. Source material: peripheral blood. The rearrangement uses TRBV27 and TRBJ2-3; D not certain. The CDR3 DNA follows: TGTGCCAGCAGTTTGTCGAGGACAGATACGCAGTATTTT. Its protein product is CASSLSRTDTQYF.